A selection of T cell receptor beta chains follows, all from one sample in a study of blood T cell repertoires in COVID-19. The repertoire was sequenced with immunoSEQ multiplex PCR; TCRdb's copy has only in-frame clones and lacks some. The data show under 150,000 clones, roughly 88% seen once. The sequencing sample was made of peripheral blood. These receptors all come from a woman between 65 and 79 years old who had recovered from COVID-19. Both conserved end residues are part of each CDR3. D genes are given only for firm matches. Size tells how often a clone was seen (once, few, many) or the class of an expanded clone, and some rows leave it out.

DNA: TGTGCCAGCAGCTCGGCCCGGAGAGATACGCAGTATTTT; CDR3: CASSSARRDTQYF; size: NA; D: NA; J: TRBJ2-3; V: TRBV5-6
DNA: TGTGCCAGCAGCCATCCCGGGACTAGCGGGAGATCGACCGGGGAGCTGTTTTTT; CDR3: CASSHPGTSGRSTGELFF; size: NA; D: TRBD2; J: TRBJ2-2; V: TRBV14
DNA: TGTGCCAGTACCCCGGCCGGCCGGGGCGGGGGTGAAAAACTGTTTTTT; CDR3: CASTPAGRGGGEKLFF; size: NA; D: NA; J: TRBJ1-4; V: TRBV19
DNA: TGTGCCAGCAGCTTAACGGGACAGGGGGCGCAGGGCTACACCTTC; CDR3: CASSLTGQGAQGYTF; size: once; D: TRBD1; J: TRBJ1-2; V: TRBV13
DNA: TGTGCCTGGACCGACGGGTTCTCTGGGGCCAACGTCCTGACTTTC; CDR3: CAWTDGFSGANVLTF; size: NA; D: NA; J: TRBJ2-6; V: TRBV30
DNA: TGTGCCAGCACTGACGGGGGTGCCAATGAGCAGTTCTTC; CDR3: CASTDGGANEQFF; size: NA; D: NA; J: TRBJ2-1; V: TRBV7-3
DNA: TGTGCCTGGACCGATGCTGGGCGCGAGCAGTACTTC; CDR3: CAWTDAGREQYF; size: few; D: NA; J: TRBJ2-7; V: TRBV30
DNA: TGCGCCAGCAGACGACATTGTTCGAACACTGAAGCTTTCTTT; CDR3: CASRRHCSNTEAFF; size: NA; D: NA; J: TRBJ1-1; V: TRBV23-1
DNA: TGTGCCAGCAGTTACATTGGGGGCCGCAGCAATCAGCCCCAGCATTTT; CDR3: CASSYIGGRSNQPQHF; size: NA; D: NA; J: TRBJ1-5; V: TRBV6-2/TRBV6-3
DNA: TGTGCCAGCAGCCAGGGGACAGGGGGCAGGAAGCCCCAGCATTTT; CDR3: CASSQGTGGRKPQHF; size: NA; D: TRBD1; J: TRBJ1-5; V: TRBV3-1/TRBV3-2
DNA: TGTGCCAGCAGTTACGGGGCAGGGGGGTATAGGGGCTACACCTTC; CDR3: CASSYGAGGYRGYTF; size: NA; D: TRBD1; J: TRBJ1-2; V: TRBV6-5
DNA: TGTGCCAGCAGCAAAGAGGCGGGTAGGAGGTATTTT; CDR3: CASSKEAGRRYF; size: many; D: NA; J: TRBJ2-3; V: TRBV21-1
DNA: TGTGCCACCAGCAGAGCTTCAGGGTGGTCGAGCGAGCAGTACTTC; CDR3: CATSRASGWSSEQYF; size: once; D: NA; J: TRBJ2-7; V: TRBV15
DNA: TGTGCCAGCAGCTTAGTCGGGAGGGCCTACGAGCAGTACTTC; CDR3: CASSLVGRAYEQYF; size: NA; D: TRBD2; J: TRBJ2-7; V: TRBV11-2
DNA: TGTGCCACACAAAACGGAGGGGCCTCTGGAAACACCATATATTTT; CDR3: CATQNGGASGNTIYF; size: NA; D: NA; J: TRBJ1-3; V: TRBV28
DNA: TGTGCCAGCAGTTTTTCCAGGGGGGTTGATACGCAGTATTTT; CDR3: CASSFSRGVDTQYF; size: once; D: NA; J: TRBJ2-3; V: TRBV27
DNA: TGCGCCAGCAGCTTTACAGGGAGTCGGGAGCAGTTCTTC; CDR3: CASSFTGSREQFF; size: NA; D: NA; J: TRBJ2-1; V: TRBV5-1
DNA: TGTGCCAGCAGCTCAGCGGGGGGGACCGGGGAGCTGTTTTTT; CDR3: CASSSAGGTGELFF; size: once; D: TRBD2; J: TRBJ2-2; V: TRBV7-2
DNA: TGTGCCAGCAGCTTCTTCGGGGGGGCCGTCAATGAGCAGTTCTTC; CDR3: CASSFFGGAVNEQFF; size: once; D: TRBD2; J: TRBJ2-1; V: TRBV11-2
DNA: TGTGCCAGCAGCCCCGAGGGAGGTACGCAGTATTTT; CDR3: CASSPEGGTQYF; size: NA; D: NA; J: TRBJ2-3; V: TRBV6-6
DNA: TGTGCCAGCAGCCTTCGTGAGACTCAAGAGACCCAGTACTTC; CDR3: CASSLRETQETQYF; size: NA; D: NA; J: TRBJ2-5; V: TRBV7-8
DNA: TGTGCCAGCAGTTACCTAGGACAGTTCGGGGCACCCCTCCACTTT; CDR3: CASSYLGQFGAPLHF; size: NA; D: NA; J: TRBJ1-6; V: TRBV6-2/TRBV6-3
DNA: TGTGCCAGCAGCTCCGAAGGGGGCGTAAACAATGAGCAGTTCTTC; CDR3: CASSSEGGVNNEQFF; size: NA; D: TRBD1; J: TRBJ2-1; V: TRBV9